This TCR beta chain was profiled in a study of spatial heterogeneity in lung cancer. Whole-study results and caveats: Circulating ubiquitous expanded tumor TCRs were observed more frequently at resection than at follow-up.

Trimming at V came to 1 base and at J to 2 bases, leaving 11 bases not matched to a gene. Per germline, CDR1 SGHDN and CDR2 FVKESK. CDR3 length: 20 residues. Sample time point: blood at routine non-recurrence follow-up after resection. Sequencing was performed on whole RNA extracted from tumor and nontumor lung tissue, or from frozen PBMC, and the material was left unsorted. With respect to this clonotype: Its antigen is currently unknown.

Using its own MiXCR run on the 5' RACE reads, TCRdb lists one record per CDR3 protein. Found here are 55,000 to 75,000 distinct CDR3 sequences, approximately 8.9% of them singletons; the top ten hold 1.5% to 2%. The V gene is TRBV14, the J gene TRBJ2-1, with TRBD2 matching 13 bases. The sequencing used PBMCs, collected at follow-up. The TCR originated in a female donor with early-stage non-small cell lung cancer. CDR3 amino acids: CASSQVRTSGSPLPYNEQFF. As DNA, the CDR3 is TGTGCCAGCAGCCAAGTGAGGACTAGCGGGAGCCCCCTGCCCTACAATGAGCAGTTCTTC.